The clone carrying this T cell receptor beta chain has a handful of counts. The antigen is undetermined. This CDR3 is 13 amino acids long. Germline V lookup: CDR1 SGHKS, CDR2 YYEKEE (reference sequence). V shed 1 base and J shed 3 bases, with 5 bases lying between them. This sample is drawn from a study of blood T cells in healthy people across ages. Study results and limitations: When set beside aged donors, long-lived donors presented more naive CD4+ cells and higher diversity.

Primed by a sample-barcoded 5' primer and a J-beta primer mix, a second PCR proceeded for roughly 7 to 11 cycles. TCRdb re-called the 5' RACE reads with MiXCR, one entry per CDR3 protein. The data contain 750,000 to 950,000 distinct CDR3 sequences, 53% of them singletons. Samples each yielded at least 5 micrograms of total RNA. V is TRBV5-5 and J is TRBJ2-1; D remains unclear. The sequenced sample was blood. The sequence derives from a man older than 75 in good health. The CDR3 reads CASSLIGYNEQFF. CDR3 nucleotide sequence: TGTGCCAGCAGCTTGATAGGCTACAATGAGCAGTTCTTC.